The rows below give T cell receptor beta chains drawn from one sample of a study of CD8 T cells in ankylosing spondylitis. TCRdb analysed the 5' RACE reads with MiXCR anew, one entry per CDR3 protein. Here the sample spans around 28,000 distinct CDR3 sequences, roughly 29% being singletons. Sequencing input: synovial fluid, either unsorted or a sorted T cell fraction (not recorded which). All receptors derive from a male donor with ankylosing spondylitis. The CDR3 runs from the conserved cysteine through the conserved F or W. D genes are given only for firm matches. The size field is filled for only some rows; it gives once, few, many or a size class.

J gene: TRBJ2-1
D gene: TRBD2
clone size: many
V gene: TRBV12-3/TRBV12-4
CDR3 DNA: TGTGCCAGCAGTTCTGGGACTAGGGGGTACAATGAGCAGTTCTTC
CDR3 protein: CASSSGTRGYNEQFF

J gene: TRBJ1-5
D gene: -
clone size: few
V gene: TRBV6-2/TRBV6-3
CDR3 DNA: TGTGCCAGCGCCGGCTGGGAGAACAATCAGCCCCAGCATTTT
CDR3 protein: CASAGWENNQPQHF

J gene: TRBJ2-1
D gene: TRBD2
clone size: -
V gene: TRBV20-1
CDR3 DNA: TGCAGTGCTAGAGAGGGACTAGAGTCCAATGAGCAGTTCTTC
CDR3 protein: CSAREGLESNEQFF

J gene: TRBJ2-7
D gene: -
clone size: -
V gene: TRBV7-2
CDR3 DNA: TGTGCCAGCAGCCCCCGGGACTTCAACGAGCAGTACTTC
CDR3 protein: CASSPRDFNEQYF

J gene: TRBJ2-7
D gene: -
clone size: -
V gene: TRBV20-1
CDR3 DNA: TGCAGTGCTAACTACCTTCGGAGCTACGAGCAGTACTTC
CDR3 protein: CSANYLRSYEQYF

J gene: TRBJ2-1
D gene: -
clone size: -
V gene: TRBV14
CDR3 DNA: TGTGCCAGCAGCCAAGGCGCTCGGGGGCGCGGAAATGAGCAGTTCTTC
CDR3 protein: CASSQGARGRGNEQFF

J gene: TRBJ1-1
D gene: -
clone size: -
V gene: TRBV12-3/TRBV12-4
CDR3 DNA: TGTGCCACCACGCAACAGGGGAACACTGAAGCTTTCTTT
CDR3 protein: CATTQQGNTEAFF

J gene: TRBJ2-7
D gene: -
clone size: few
V gene: TRBV5-8
CDR3 DNA: TGTGCCAGCAGCCTACGGGGGAGCTACGAGCAGTACTTC
CDR3 protein: CASSLRGSYEQYF

J gene: TRBJ1-5
D gene: -
clone size: -
V gene: TRBV14
CDR3 DNA: TGTGCCAGCAGCCTTGGGGGGCCGAATCAGCCCCAGCATTTT
CDR3 protein: CASSLGGPNQPQHF

J gene: TRBJ2-3
D gene: -
clone size: -
V gene: TRBV7-8
CDR3 DNA: TGTGCCAGCAGCGTCAGACCCTCGGGACATAGCACAGATACGCAGTATTTT
CDR3 protein: CASSVRPSGHSTDTQYF

J gene: TRBJ1-3
D gene: TRBD1
clone size: -
V gene: TRBV2
CDR3 DNA: TGTGCCAGCAATCCGGACAGGCACTCTGGAAACACCATATATTTT
CDR3 protein: CASNPDRHSGNTIYF

J gene: TRBJ2-1
D gene: TRBD2
clone size: few
V gene: TRBV7-2
CDR3 DNA: TGTGCCAGCACCCTGACTAGCGGAACCAACAATGAGCAGTTCTTC
CDR3 protein: CASTLTSGTNNEQFF

J gene: TRBJ2-1
D gene: -
clone size: -
V gene: TRBV20-1
CDR3 DNA: TGCAGTGCTAGAGATGCAGAGGCAATCTCCTACAATGAGCAGTTCTTC
CDR3 protein: CSARDAEAISYNEQFF

J gene: TRBJ1-3
D gene: TRBD1
clone size: -
V gene: TRBV30
CDR3 DNA: TGTGCCTGGAGCGCGGACAGGGGTCGTATCTCTGGAAACACCATATATTTT
CDR3 protein: CAWSADRGRISGNTIYF

J gene: TRBJ1-4
D gene: TRBD1
clone size: few
V gene: TRBV3-1
CDR3 DNA: TGTGCCAGCAGCCACCTAGGACAGGGGGCGCGAGGTGAAAAACTGTTTTTT
CDR3 protein: CASSHLGQGARGEKLFF

J gene: TRBJ2-1
D gene: -
clone size: few
V gene: TRBV12-3/TRBV12-4
CDR3 DNA: TGTGCCAGCAGTTTACCGACTCACAGCTCCTACAATGAGCAGTTCTTC
CDR3 protein: CASSLPTHSSYNEQFF

J gene: TRBJ2-1
D gene: -
clone size: -
V gene: TRBV6-2/TRBV6-3
CDR3 DNA: TGTGCCAGCAGTTACTCCTACAGTAGCTCCTACAATGAGCAGTTCTTC
CDR3 protein: CASSYSYSSSYNEQFF

J gene: TRBJ1-5
D gene: -
clone size: few
V gene: TRBV12-3/TRBV12-4
CDR3 DNA: TGTGCCAGCAGTTTTAGCGGGCGGCTCAATCAGCCCCAGCATTTT
CDR3 protein: CASSFSGRLNQPQHF

J gene: TRBJ1-2
D gene: -
clone size: -
V gene: TRBV18
CDR3 DNA: TGTGCCAGCTCATTATCTGGAGTCCCGGAGGGCTACACCTTC
CDR3 protein: CASSLSGVPEGYTF

J gene: TRBJ1-5
D gene: -
clone size: -
V gene: TRBV14
CDR3 DNA: TGTGCCAGCAGCCAAGACATTGGTCAGCCCCAGCATTTT
CDR3 protein: CASSQDIGQPQHF

J gene: TRBJ2-3
D gene: -
clone size: -
V gene: TRBV7-8
CDR3 DNA: TGTGCCAGCAGAGCTTACAGGGCAGGGAGGGATACGCAGTATTTT
CDR3 protein: CASRAYRAGRDTQYF

J gene: TRBJ2-3
D gene: -
clone size: -
V gene: TRBV7-8
CDR3 DNA: TGTGCCAGCAGCTTTGAGATAGTGCAGTATTTT
CDR3 protein: CASSFEIVQYF

J gene: TRBJ2-1
D gene: TRBD1
clone size: -
V gene: TRBV20-1
CDR3 DNA: TGCAGTGCTAGAGGGACCGGGACAGAGCATTCGAACCCCTACAATGAGCAGTTCTTC
CDR3 protein: CSARGTGTEHSNPYNEQFF

J gene: TRBJ2-7
D gene: -
clone size: few
V gene: TRBV6-6
CDR3 DNA: TGTGCCAGCAGTCCCGACAACTACGAGCAGTACTTC
CDR3 protein: CASSPDNYEQYF

J gene: TRBJ2-1
D gene: -
clone size: few
V gene: TRBV7-6
CDR3 DNA: TGTGCCAGCAGCTTAGTTCGGCCTAGTAGTTTGATCTACAATGAGCAGTTCTTC
CDR3 protein: CASSLVRPSSLIYNEQFF